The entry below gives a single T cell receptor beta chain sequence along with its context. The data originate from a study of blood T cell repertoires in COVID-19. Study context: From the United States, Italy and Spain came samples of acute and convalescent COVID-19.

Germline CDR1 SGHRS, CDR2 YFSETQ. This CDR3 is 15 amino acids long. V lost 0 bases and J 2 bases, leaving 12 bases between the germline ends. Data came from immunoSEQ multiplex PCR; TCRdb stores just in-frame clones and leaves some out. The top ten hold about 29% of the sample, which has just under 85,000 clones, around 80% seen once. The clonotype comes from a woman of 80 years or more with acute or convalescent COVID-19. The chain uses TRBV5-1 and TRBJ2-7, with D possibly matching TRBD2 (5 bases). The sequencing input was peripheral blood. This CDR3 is CASSLGASWAYEQYF. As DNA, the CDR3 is TGCGCCAGCAGCTTGGGGGCTAGCTGGGCCTACGAGCAGTACTTC.